This record concerns one TCR beta chain sequence. Recent vaccinations or acute infections were absent in the healthy HIV-negative adult donors. These data originate in a study of shared clonotypes between healthy human individuals. Overall study: Ranging from 18 to 49 in age, donors were two women and a few men. Used for every donor were three CD4 naive, three CD4 memory, two CD8 naive and one CD8 memory plate.

Deletions cut 3 bases from V and 4 bases from J, with 11 bases between. Germline V gene sequence: CDR1 LNHDA, CDR2 SQIVND (reference sequence). The CDR3 is 14 amino acids. Researchers divided each subset's genomic DNA evenly across several immunoSEQ plates. This table comes from immunoSEQ multiplex PCR, and its TCRdb copy is limited to in-frame clones, with some not included. The sample has about a million clones, 70% to 85% seen once. V usage is TRBV19 and J usage is TRBJ2-3; D is unclear. The source material was memory CD4+ T cells sorted from blood. Subset: CD45RA-negative fraction. The receptor's source is a man between 18 and 29 years old in good health. For the CDR3, the DNA is TGTGCCAGTAGTATTGGGCAGACTGCAGATACGCAGTATTTT. It specifies CASSIGQTADTQYF.